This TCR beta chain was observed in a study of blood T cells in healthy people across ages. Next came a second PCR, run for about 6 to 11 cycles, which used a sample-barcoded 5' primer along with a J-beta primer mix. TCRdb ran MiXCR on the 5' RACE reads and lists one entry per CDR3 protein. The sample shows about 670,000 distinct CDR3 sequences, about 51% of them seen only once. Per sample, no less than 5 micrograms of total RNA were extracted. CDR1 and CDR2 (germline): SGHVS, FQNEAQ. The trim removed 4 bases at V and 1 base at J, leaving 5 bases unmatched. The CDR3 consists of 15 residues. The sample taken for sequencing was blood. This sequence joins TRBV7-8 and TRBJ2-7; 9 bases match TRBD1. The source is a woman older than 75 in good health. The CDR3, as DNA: TGTGCCAGCAGCTCTATTGGACAGGGGTCCTACGAGCAGTACTTC. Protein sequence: CASSSIGQGSYEQYF.